Sequencing of this T cell receptor beta chain was carried out in a study of CD8 T cells in ankylosing spondylitis. Library preparation for TCR beta used quantitative 5'-RACE with molecular barcodes. TCRdb reprocessed the 5' RACE reads via MiXCR and lists one record per CDR3 protein. The table includes 200,000 to 250,000 distinct CDR3 sequences, approximately 12% detected once. V lost 7 bases and J lost 5; bases outside the gene matches: 16. Germline V lookup: CDR1 MDHEN, CDR2 SYDVKM. CDR3 size: 17 residues. This clonotype was recorded at least ten times. Its antigen remains unidentified. Study results and caveats: Some motif variants were previously reported in reactive arthritis synovial fluid and blood. Significant enrichment of disease-linked clones was reported in matched ankylosing spondylitis synovial fluid.

V gene TRBV28 combines with J gene TRBJ2-1; the match to TRBD2 covers 8 bases. Sequencing input: blood, either unsorted or a sorted T cell fraction (not recorded which). This TCR came from a male donor with ankylosing spondylitis or in good health (not recorded which). The CDR3 region has the DNA TGTGCCAGCAATCGGGACGGGAATAGCGGGATCAACAATGAGCAGTTCTTC. Amino acid sequence: CASNRDGNSGINNEQFF.